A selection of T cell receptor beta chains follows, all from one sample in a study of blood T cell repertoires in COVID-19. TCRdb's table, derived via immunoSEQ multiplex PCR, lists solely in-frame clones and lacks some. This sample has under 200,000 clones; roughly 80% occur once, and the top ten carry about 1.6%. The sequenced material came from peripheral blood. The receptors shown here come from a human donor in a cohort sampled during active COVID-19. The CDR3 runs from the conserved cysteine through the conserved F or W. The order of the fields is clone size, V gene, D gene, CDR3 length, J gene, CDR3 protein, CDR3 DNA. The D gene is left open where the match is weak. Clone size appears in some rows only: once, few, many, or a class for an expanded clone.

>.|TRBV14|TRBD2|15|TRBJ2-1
CASSQLAGGINEQFF
TGTGCCAGCAGCCAACTAGCGGGAGGGATCAATGAGCAGTTCTTC
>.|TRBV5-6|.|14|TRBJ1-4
CASSYDSAGEKLFF
TGTGCCAGCAGCTATGACTCGGCGGGAGAAAAACTGTTTTTT
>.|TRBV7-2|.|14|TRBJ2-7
CASSPQLYSYEQYF
TGTGCCAGCAGCCCTCAACTTTACTCCTACGAGCAGTACTTC
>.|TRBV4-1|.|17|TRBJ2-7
CASSQSYTRESSYEQYF
TGCGCCAGCAGCCAATCCTACACAAGGGAGAGCTCCTACGAGCAGTACTTC
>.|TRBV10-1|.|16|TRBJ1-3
CASSESAGVDGNTIYF
TGCGCCAGCAGTGAGTCGGCAGGGGTGGACGGAAACACCATATATTTT
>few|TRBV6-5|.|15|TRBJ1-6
CASSYSTGFNSPLHF
TGTGCCAGCAGTTACTCGACAGGATTTAATTCACCCCTCCACTTT
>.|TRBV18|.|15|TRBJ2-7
CASSPLSASSYEQYF
TGTGCCAGCTCACCACTTTCTGCCAGCTCCTACGAGCAGTACTTC
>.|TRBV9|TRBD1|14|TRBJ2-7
CASSETGAPYEQYF
TGTGCCAGCAGCGAGACAGGGGCCCCCTACGAGCAGTACTTC
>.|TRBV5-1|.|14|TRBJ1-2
CASSSTGANYGYTF
TGCGCCAGCAGCTCGACAGGAGCTAACTATGGCTACACCTTC
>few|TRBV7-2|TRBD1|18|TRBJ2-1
CASSLALAGGRDYNEQFF
TGTGCCAGCAGCTTAGCGCTCGCAGGGGGAAGGGATTACAATGAGCAGTTCTTC
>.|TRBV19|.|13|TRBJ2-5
CASSTNPPETQYF
TGTGCCAGTAGTACTAACCCCCCGGAGACCCAGTACTTC
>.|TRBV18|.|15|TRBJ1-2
CASSPEADSGRGYTF
TGTGCCAGCTCACCAGAGGCCGACAGCGGGAGAGGCTACACCTTC
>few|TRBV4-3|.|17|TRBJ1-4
CASSQDRGGQANEKLFF
TGCGCCAGCAGCCAAGATAGGGGAGGGCAGGCTAATGAAAAACTGTTTTTT
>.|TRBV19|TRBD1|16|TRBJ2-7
CASIPSPGQGSYEQYF
TGTGCCAGTATCCCAAGTCCGGGACAGGGGTCCTACGAGCAGTACTTC
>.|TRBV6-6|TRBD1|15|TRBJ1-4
CASSRTGGRNEKLFF
TGTGCCAGCAGTCGGACAGGGGGCCGGAATGAAAAACTGTTTTTT
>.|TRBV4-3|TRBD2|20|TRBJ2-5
CASSQERTVGAGGGQETQYF
TGCGCCAGCAGCCAAGAGAGGACAGTAGGAGCGGGGGGAGGCCAAGAGACCCAGTACTTC
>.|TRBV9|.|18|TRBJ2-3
CASSSPSYVALETDTQYF
TGTGCCAGCAGCTCCCCCTCGTACGTAGCTCTTGAAACAGATACGCAGTATTTT
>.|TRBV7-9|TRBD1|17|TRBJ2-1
CASSPRTGGTGENEQFF
TGTGCCAGCAGCCCACGGACAGGGGGGACAGGTGAGAATGAGCAGTTCTTC
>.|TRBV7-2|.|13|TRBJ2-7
CASSPYRGNEQYF
TGTGCCAGCAGCCCCTATAGGGGAAACGAGCAGTACTTC
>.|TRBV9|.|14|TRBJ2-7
CASSVVSGMGEQYF
TGTGCCAGCAGCGTAGTGTCAGGGATGGGCGAGCAGTACTTC
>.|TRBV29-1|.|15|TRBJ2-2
CSAQREPTNTGELFF
TGCAGCGCCCAACGGGAGCCGACGAACACCGGGGAGCTGTTTTTT
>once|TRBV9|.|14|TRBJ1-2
CASSPDLVFYGYTF
TGTGCCAGCAGCCCCGACCTAGTATTCTATGGCTACACCTTC
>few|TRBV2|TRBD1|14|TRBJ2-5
CASTRQGRVETQYF
TGTGCCAGCACTCGACAGGGGCGGGTAGAGACCCAGTACTTC
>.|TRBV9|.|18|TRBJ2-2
CARSVGGAGGGNTGELFF
TGTGCCCGCAGCGTCGGCGGGGCGGGCGGGGGCAACACCGGGGAGCTGTTTTTT
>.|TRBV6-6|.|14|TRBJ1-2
CASSTPGGNYGYTF
TGTGCCAGCAGTACCCCCGGGGGGAACTATGGCTACACCTTC
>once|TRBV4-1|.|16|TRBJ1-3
CASSQGTASSGNTIYF
TGCGCCAGCAGCCAAGGAACTGCATCCTCTGGAAACACCATATATTTT
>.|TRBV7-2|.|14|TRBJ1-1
CASSPIGLDPEAFF
TGTGCCAGCAGCCCCATAGGACTTGACCCTGAAGCTTTCTTT
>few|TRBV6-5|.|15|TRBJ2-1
CASSYGGAESDEQFF
TGTGCCAGCAGTTATGGGGGGGCAGAATCGGATGAGCAGTTCTTC
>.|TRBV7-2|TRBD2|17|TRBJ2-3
CASSLVRLAGGTDTQYF
TGTGCCAGCAGCCTCGTGCGACTAGCGGGGGGAACAGATACGCAGTATTTT
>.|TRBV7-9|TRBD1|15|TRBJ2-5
CASSLGTVQQETQYF
TGTGCCAGCAGCTTGGGGACAGTTCAACAAGAGACCCAGTACTTC
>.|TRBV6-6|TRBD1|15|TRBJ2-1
CASTNPDRAHNEQFF
TGTGCCAGCACCAACCCAGACAGGGCCCACAATGAGCAGTTCTTC
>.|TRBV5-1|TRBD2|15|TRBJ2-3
CASSLRAGLTDTQYF
TGCGCCAGCAGCTTGCGAGCGGGACTCACAGATACGCAGTATTTT
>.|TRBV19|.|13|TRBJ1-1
CASSMGGGTEAFF
TGTGCCAGTAGTATGGGAGGGGGCACTGAAGCTTTCTTT
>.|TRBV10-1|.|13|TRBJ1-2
CASSERQDYGYTF
TGCGCCAGCAGTGAGCGTCAGGACTATGGCTACACCTTC
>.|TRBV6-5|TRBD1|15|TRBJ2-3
CASTSHRGDADTQYF
TGTGCCAGCACCTCACACAGGGGGGACGCAGATACGCAGTATTTT
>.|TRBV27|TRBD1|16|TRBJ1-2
CASTLSGTGGGYGYTF
TGTGCCAGCACTTTATCGGGGACAGGGGGAGGGTATGGCTACACCTTC
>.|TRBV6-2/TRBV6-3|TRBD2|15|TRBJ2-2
CASSYAALATGELFF
TGTGCCAGCAGTTACGCCGCACTAGCGACCGGGGAGCTGTTTTTT
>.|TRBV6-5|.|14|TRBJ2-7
CASSPRWGPYEQYF
TGTGCCAGCAGCCCCCGGTGGGGGCCGTACGAGCAGTACTTC
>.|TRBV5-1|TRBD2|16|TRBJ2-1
CASSPPQAGGPNEQFF
TGCGCCAGCAGCCCCCCTCAAGCGGGGGGGCCCAATGAGCAGTTCTTC
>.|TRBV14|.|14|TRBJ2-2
CASSPGLWTGELFF
TGTGCCAGCAGCCCCGGACTGTGGACCGGGGAGCTGTTTTTT
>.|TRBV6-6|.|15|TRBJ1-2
CASSDPQGLNYGYTF
TGTGCCAGCAGTGACCCACAGGGACTAAACTATGGCTACACCTTC
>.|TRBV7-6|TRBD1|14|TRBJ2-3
CASSSGQGTDTQYF
TGTGCCAGCAGCTCGGGACAGGGTACAGATACGCAGTATTTT
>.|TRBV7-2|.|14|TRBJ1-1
CASSLRARDTEAFF
TGTGCCAGCAGCTTAAGGGCCAGGGACACTGAAGCTTTCTTT
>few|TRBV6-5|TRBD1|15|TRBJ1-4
CASSPHRGPSEKLFF
TGTGCCAGCAGTCCACACAGGGGGCCAAGTGAAAAACTGTTTTTT
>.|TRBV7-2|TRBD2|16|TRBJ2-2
CASSPGLAGWDGELFF
TGTGCCAGCAGCCCGGGACTAGCGGGGTGGGACGGGGAGCTGTTTTTT
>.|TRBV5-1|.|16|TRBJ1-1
CASSLQGQGMNTEAFF
TGCGCCAGCAGCTTGCAAGGGCAGGGGATGAACACTGAAGCTTTCTTT
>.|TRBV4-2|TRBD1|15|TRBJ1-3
CASSQEGGTGARVGF
TGTGCCAGCAGCCAAGAGGGGGGGACAGGGGCACGGGTTGGTTTT
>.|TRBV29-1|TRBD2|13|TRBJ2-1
CSAGTSYYNEQFF
TGCAGCGCGGGGACTAGCTACTACAATGAGCAGTTCTTC
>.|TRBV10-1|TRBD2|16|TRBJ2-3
CASGGGLAGDTDTQYF
TGCGCCAGCGGGGGGGGACTAGCGGGAGACACAGATACGCAGTATTTT
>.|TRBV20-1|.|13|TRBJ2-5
CSASQAFQETQYF
TGCAGTGCTAGTCAAGCGTTCCAAGAGACCCAGTACTTC
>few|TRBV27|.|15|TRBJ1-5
CASKSEQGSNQPQHF
TGTGCCAGCAAATCGGAGCAGGGGAGCAATCAGCCCCAGCATTTT
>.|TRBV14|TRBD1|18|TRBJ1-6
CASSQRTHRGTYNSPLHF
TGTGCCAGCAGCCAAAGAACTCACAGGGGAACCTATAATTCACCCCTCCACTTT
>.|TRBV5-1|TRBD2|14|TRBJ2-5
CASSSGLGQETQYF
TGCGCCAGCAGCTCAGGACTAGGGCAAGAGACCCAGTACTTC